Following are 16 T cell receptor beta chains from one sample sequenced in a study of blood T cell repertoires in COVID-19. Some clones are missing from TCRdb's copy, which holds only in-frame ones; the method was immunoSEQ multiplex PCR. The data contain approximately 300,000 clones, roughly 86% of them singletons. The specimen sequenced was PBMCs or T cells enriched from blood (not recorded which). Every receptor here comes from a woman aged 18 to 35 who had recovered from COVID-19.

J is TRBJ1-1 and V is TRBV5-8; D possibly corresponds to TRBD1 (5 bases). There are 17 residues in the CDR3. Trimming removed 0 bases at V and 4 bases at J, with 19 bases between. Germline assignment: CDR1 SGHTS and CDR2 YDEGEE. The CDR3 protein is CASSLVGGSSVSTEAFF. DNA for the CDR3: TGTGCCAGCAGCTTGGTCGGGGGTTCGAGTGTATCCACTGAAGCTTTCTTT.

V and J are TRBV12-3 or TRBV12-4 and TRBJ1-1; the D is unclear. V lost 1 base and J lost 4, with 7 bases in between. The length of the CDR3 is 13 residues. The CDR3 spells CASSLGALTEAFF. The CDR3 DNA follows: TGTGCCAGCAGTTTAGGCGCGCTCACTGAAGCTTTCTTT.

The CDR3 sequence: CASSFQSGLYPQHF. CDR3 DNA sequence: TGTGCCAGCAGTTTTCAGTCAGGGTTGTATCCCCAGCATTTT. This chain uses TRBV27 with TRBJ1-5; possibly TRBD1 for D (5 bases). Germline V gene sequence: CDR1 MNHEY, CDR2 SMNVEV (reference sequence). This CDR3 is built from 14 residues. V lost 3 bases to trimming and J lost 10 bases, with 16 bases between them.

This chain links TRBV29-1 with TRBJ2-7; D perhaps matches TRBD2 (6 bases). The germline CDR1 and CDR2 sequences are SQVTM and ANQGSEA. This CDR3 is 16 amino acids long. Trimming stripped 3 bases from V and 0 bases from J, with 18 bases between. CDR3 DNA sequence: TGCAGCGTTGAGACCGATGAAGACGGGAGCTCCTACGAGCAGTACTTC. This encodes CSVETDEDGSSYEQYF.

The chain employs TRBV11-3 and TRBJ2-1; D is perhaps TRBD2 (7 bases). Trimming took off 4 bases at V and 7 bases at J, with 17 bases between the two ends. Per germline, CDR1 SGHNT and CDR2 YENEEA. The CDR3 runs to 15 residues. CDR3 region: CASSSRGGRVNEQFF. In DNA, the CDR3 is TGTGCCAGCAGCTCCAGGGGTGGGAGGGTGAATGAGCAGTTCTTC.

CDR3 sequence reads: CASSLSTVQFYGYTF. The CDR3 bases are TGTGCCAGCAGCTTATCGACAGTTCAATTCTATGGCTACACCTTC. The chain joins TRBV7-9 to TRBJ1-2, with a possible D match to TRBD1 (5 bases). The CDR3 sequence is 15 residues long. With 2 bases removed from V and 4 bases from J, the gap between germline ends came to 14 bases. Per germline, CDR1 SEHNR and CDR2 FQNEAQ (reference sequence).

This chain connects TRBV18 to TRBJ2-1; 7 nucleotides match TRBD1. Germline CDR1 KGHSH, CDR2 LQKENI. The CDR3 is 16 amino acids. V was clipped by 3 bases and J by 3 bases; unmatched bases: 8. In nucleotides, the CDR3 is TGTGCCAGCTCACCTTTAACAGGGGAGCGCTACAATGAGCAGTTCTTC. Residues: CASSPLTGERYNEQFF.

The chain carries TRBV4-1 and TRBJ1-2; maybe TRBD1 (6 bases). The CDR3 contains 14 residues. In germline, CDR1 is MGHRA, CDR2 YSYEKL. V was pared by 0 bases and J by 4 bases, with 9 bases between. CDR3 amino acids: CASSQDTGSYGYTF. The CDR3 region has the DNA TGCGCCAGCAGCCAAGATACAGGGAGCTATGGCTACACCTTC.

This clone was detected once. The rearrangement uses TRBV5-8 and TRBJ1-1; a weak D match, TRBD1 (5 bases). Deletions cut 2 bases from V and 1 base from J, with 12 bases between. This CDR3 has 15 residues. Germline V gene data show CDR1 as SGHTS and CDR2 as YDEGEE. In DNA, the CDR3 is TGTGCCAGCAGCTTAATGCGACAGTCGAACACTGAAGCTTTCTTT. Protein product: CASSLMRQSNTEAFF.

The V call is TRBV30, the J call TRBJ1-4, with D tentatively TRBD1 (5 bases). Germline CDR1 reads GTSNPN; CDR2 reads SVGIG (reference sequence). The CDR3 has 12 amino acids. Trimming stripped 3 bases from V and 10 bases from J, with 12 bases between. This chain's CDR3 is CAWSLIRGKLFF. As DNA, the CDR3 is TGTGCCTGGAGCCTAATAAGGGGAAAACTGTTTTTT. Together with reference TRBV30 and TRBJ1-4, the CDR3 gives the full variable domain: SQTIHQWPATLVQPVGSPLSLECTVEGTSNPNLYWYRQAAGRGLQLLFYSVGIGQISSEVPQNLSASRPQDRQFILSSKKLLLSDSGFYLCAWSLIRGKLFFGSGTQLSVL.

V is TRBV2 and J is TRBJ2-7; 10 bases align to TRBD2. V lost 6 bases, J lost 4 bases, and 3 bases stayed unmatched. There are 13 residues in the CDR3. CDR1 is SNHLY and CDR2 is FYNNEI in the germline V gene. The CDR3 DNA reads TGTGCCAGCAGCGGGACTAGCGTGTACGAGCAGTACTTC. This codes for CASSGTSVYEQYF.

This chain uses TRBV28 with TRBJ2-7; 8 nucleotides align to TRBD1. This CDR3 spans 15 amino acids. The germline V gene has CDR1 MDHEN and CDR2 SYDVKM. The junction had 10 bases not matched to a gene; V was cut back by 5 bases and J by 4 bases. CDR3 DNA sequence: TGTGCCAGCAGTAACCAGGGGGCAACTTCGTACGAGCAGTACTTC. This gives the protein CASSNQGATSYEQYF.

This clone has more than one count but fewer than ten. The V call is TRBV28, the J call TRBJ1-2; D is possibly TRBD1 (6 bases). Germline V gene data show CDR1 as MDHEN and CDR2 as SYDVKM. Trimming removed 6 bases at V and 1 base at J, with 12 bases between. The CDR3 loop spans 14 amino acids. The CDR3 loop reads CASRGASFNYGYTF. Written as DNA, the CDR3 is TGTGCCAGCAGGGGGGCCTCCTTTAACTATGGCTACACCTTC.

This clone was seen once. V and J are TRBV6-2 or TRBV6-3 and TRBJ2-5; D gene unclear. The CDR3 has 14 residues. The germline V and J ends were trimmed by 1 base and 3 bases, with 9 bases remaining between them. Germline lookup yields CDR1 MNHEY and CDR2 SVGEGT. The CDR3 here is CASSYLSGKETQYF. The CDR3 DNA is TGTGCCAGCAGTTACTTATCGGGTAAAGAGACCCAGTACTTC.

The gene calls are TRBV2 and TRBJ2-3, with TRBD2 matching over 7 bases. CDR3 length: 15 residues. Trimming removed 3 bases from V and 0 bases from J; junction bases left unmatched: 3. The germline CDR1 and CDR2 sequences are SNHLY and FYNNEI. The CDR3 DNA reads as TGTGCCAGCAGTGAGGGCGGGAGAAGCACAGATACGCAGTATTTT. Its protein product is CASSEGGRSTDTQYF.

For the CDR3, the DNA is TGTGCCAGCTCACCGAATTGGGGTCAGGGCAACACTGAAGCTTTCTTT. Its protein is CASSPNWGQGNTEAFF. This chain joins TRBV18 and TRBJ1-1; maybe TRBD1 (5 bases). V lost 3 bases, J lost 2 bases, and 16 bases lay in between. The CDR3 extends over 16 amino acids. Germline CDR1 and CDR2: KGHSH and LQKENI.